The 28 T cell receptor beta chains reported below all come from one sample, sequenced in a study of OX40 agonist ivuxolimab in advanced cancers. Using immunoSEQ multiplex PCR, the repertoire was profiled, and TCRdb retains in-frame clones only, with some absent. The sample holds 65,000 to 85,000 clones, 85% seen once. Sequencing was performed on CD4+ or CD8+ T cells sorted from blood, taken in a trial of the OX40 agonist ivuxolimab. The receptors come from an adult with an advanced solid tumor such as melanoma, head and neck, liver or kidney cancer.

The chain joins TRBV19 to TRBJ2-1, with 9 bases aligning to TRBD1. CDR3 size: 15 residues. With 4 bases clipped from V and 0 bases from J, the junction kept 1 base outside the gene matches. CDR1 is LNHDA, CDR2 SQIVND, per germline (reference sequence). The CDR3 DNA sequence: TGTGCCAGTAGTAGGACAGGGGTCTCCTACAATGAGCAGTTCTTC. This codes for CASSRTGVSYNEQFF. Together with reference TRBV19 and TRBJ2-1, the CDR3 gives the full variable domain: DGGITQSPKYLFRKEGQNVTLSCEQNLNHDAMYWYRQDPGQGLRLIYYSQIVNDFQKGDIAEGYSVSREKKESFPLTVTSAQKNPTAFYLCASSRTGVSYNEQFFGPGTRLTVL.

This chain uses TRBV28 with TRBJ2-5; 14 bases fit TRBD2. Germline-derived CDR1 and CDR2 are MDHEN and SYDVKM. This CDR3 has 19 amino acids. After removal of 4 bases from V and 3 bases from J, the junction contained 13 bases not matched to a gene. The CDR3 DNA is TGTGCCAGCAGTTGGGCGCCCGGGACTAGCGGGAGAATAAAAGAGACCCAGTACTTC. It translates to CASSWAPGTSGRIKETQYF.

The chain employs TRBV28 and TRBJ2-3; TRBD1 matches 9 bases. V lost 2 bases to trimming and J lost 2 bases; unmatched junction nucleotides: 11. Per the germline V gene, CDR1 is MDHEN and CDR2 is SYDVKM. CDR3 size: 18 residues. CDR3 protein: CASSLDRRGTGFTDTQYF. CDR3 DNA sequence: TGTGCCAGCAGTTTAGATCGTAGGGGGACAGGGTTCACAGATACGCAGTATTTT.

This chain uses TRBV6-1 with TRBJ1-1; TRBD1 might be the D (6 bases). Germline V CDR1 and CDR2: MNHNS, SASEGT. This CDR3 has 14 residues. The V end lost 6 bases, the J end lost 1 base, and 12 bases lay between the germline ends. CDR3 in DNA: TGTGCCAGCAGACGGGGGGCTACGAACACTGAAGCTTTCTTT. It encodes CASRRGATNTEAFF.

This chain uses TRBV29-1 with TRBJ1-1, with TRBD1 matching 10 bases. Germline CDR1 is SQVTM and CDR2 is ANQGSEA. This CDR3 region has 12 residues. Trimming at V came to 7 bases and at J to 10 bases, leaving 9 bases not matched to a gene. The CDR3, as DNA: TGCAGCGCCGACGGACAGGGGGTTCGAGCTTTCTTT. Encoded protein: CSADGQGVRAFF.

V and J are TRBV11-2 and TRBJ1-6, with D maybe TRBD1 (6 bases). Trimming left V 0 bases short and J 15 bases short, with 15 bases between. The CDR3 totals 14 residues. The germline gives CDR1 SGHAT, CDR2 FQNNGV. The CDR3 DNA is TGTGCCAGCAGCTTAGAAAGGGGGGGAGGTCACCTCCACTTT. Translated: CASSLERGGGHLHF.

The chain carries TRBV9 and TRBJ2-1; 7 nucleotides agree with TRBD2. V trimming: 1 base; J trimming: 12 bases; junction bases outside the gene matches: 13. The CDR3 has 15 amino acids. The germline gives CDR1 SGDLS, CDR2 YYNGEE. CDR3 DNA: TGTGCCAGCAGCGTATACGGGCTAGCGGACCGACCGCAGTTCTTC. Encoded protein: CASSVYGLADRPQFF.

The chain employs TRBV7-9 and TRBJ1-1; 7 nucleotides agree with TRBD1. CDR3 length: 15 residues. The V segment lost 4 bases and the J segment 6 bases; nucleotides outside the gene matches: 11. Looked up from germline, CDR1 is SEHNR and CDR2 is FQNEAQ (reference sequence). The CDR3 is CASSWGNRGIPEAFF. In DNA form, the CDR3 reads TGTGCCAGCAGCTGGGGAAACAGGGGAATTCCTGAAGCTTTCTTT.

V gene TRBV28 combines with J gene TRBJ2-6; the D is unclear. Per germline, CDR1 MDHEN and CDR2 SYDVKM. The CDR3 is 15 residues long. The V end lost 6 bases, the J end lost 0 bases, and 9 bases lay between the germline ends. The DNA of the CDR3 is TGTGCCAGCAGCCGACGGTACTCTGGGGCCAACGTCCTGACTTTC. Protein: CASSRRYSGANVLTF.

The J gene is TRBJ1-2, the V gene TRBV28, with D perhaps TRBD1 (6 bases). The V gene's germline CDR1 is MDHEN and CDR2 SYDVKM. Trimming removed 7 bases at V and 1 base at J, with 16 bases between. The CDR3 sequence is 15 residues long. CDR3 in DNA: TGTGCCAGCACTTACCGGGGGGGCTTTAACTATGGCTACACCTTC. Amino acids: CASTYRGGFNYGYTF.

The chain uses TRBV5-8 and TRBJ2-1; 9 bases are shared with TRBD1. The CDR3 has 15 residues. Trimming at V came to 4 bases and at J to 4 bases, leaving 6 bases not matched to a gene. The germline V gene has CDR1 SGHTS and CDR2 YDEGEE. CDR3 DNA: TGTGCCAGCAGCCTCGGGACAGGGAGATACAATGAGCAGTTCTTC. This sequence encodes CASSLGTGRYNEQFF. The entire variable domain, with the rest obtained from reference TRBV5-8 and TRBJ2-1, is as follows: EAGVTQSPTHLIKTRGQQATLRCSPISGHTSVYWYQQALGLGLQFLLWYDEGEERNRGNFPPRFSGRQFPNYSSELNVNALELEDSALYLCASSLGTGRYNEQFFGPGTRLTVL.

This chain connects TRBV18 to TRBJ1-5; tentative D call: TRBD1 (5 bases). CDR1 KGHSH and CDR2 LQKENI come from the germline V gene. With 0 bases removed from V and 5 bases from J, the gap between germline ends came to 11 bases. The CDR3 is 15 residues long. CDR3 region: CASSPPGGRDQPQHF. The CDR3 region has the DNA TGTGCCAGCTCACCACCGGGGGGAAGGGATCAGCCCCAGCATTTT.

The V call is TRBV27, the J call TRBJ1-2; D is perhaps TRBD1 (5 bases). The CDR3 covers 14 residues. Per germline, CDR1 MNHEY and CDR2 SMNVEV (reference sequence). The germline V and J ends were trimmed by 4 bases and 4 bases, with 13 bases remaining between them. The CDR3 reads CASSSPGLRYGYTF. CDR3 DNA: TGTGCCAGCAGTTCTCCGGGACTCCGCTATGGCTACACCTTC.

The V gene is TRBV30, the J gene TRBJ1-1; D is possibly TRBD1 (6 bases). V was clipped by 2 bases and J by 0 bases, with 13 bases between them. The CDR3 is made up of 15 amino acids. Germline CDR1 GTSNPN, CDR2 SVGIG (reference sequence). CDR3 protein: CAWSNGQFVNTEAFF. CDR3 coding DNA: TGTGCCTGGAGTAACGGACAGTTTGTGAACACTGAAGCTTTCTTT.

This rearrangement joins TRBV30 to TRBJ2-3, with a possible D match to TRBD1 (5 bases). Germline V gives CDR1 GTSNPN, CDR2 SVGIG (reference sequence). The CDR3 is 15 amino acids. Trimming left V 1 base short and J 1 base short, with 12 bases between. The CDR3 nucleotides read TGTGCCTGGAGTGGCTTTATAGGGGGCACAGATACGCAGTATTTT. This sequence encodes CAWSGFIGGTDTQYF.

CDR3 nucleotide sequence: TGCGCCAGCAGCTTGCCGGCCAATGAGCAGTTCTTC. This translates into CASSLPANEQFF. The gene calls are TRBV5-1 and TRBJ2-1; D is unclear. V lost 1 base to trimming and J lost 6 bases, with 5 bases between them. The germline V gene encodes CDR1 SGHRS and CDR2 YFSETQ. The CDR3 length is 12 residues.

The V gene is TRBV9, the J gene TRBJ1-2, with D tentatively TRBD1 (6 bases). The CDR3 length is 13 residues. V gave up 4 bases and J gave up 3 bases, with 10 bases separating them. Germline assignment: CDR1 SGDLS and CDR2 YYNGEE. The CDR3 region has the DNA TGTGCCAGCAGCCCTCAGGGGTACTATGGCTACACCTTC. It encodes CASSPQGYYGYTF.

The rearrangement links TRBV9 to TRBJ2-7, with 9 bases lining up with TRBD2. The V gene end was trimmed by 3 bases and the J gene end by 2 bases; junction bases not matched to a gene: 9. CDR3 length equals 16 residues. Per the germline V gene, CDR1 is SGDLS and CDR2 is YYNGEE. As DNA, the CDR3 is TGTGCCAGCAGCGCCCGCGGGGTAGCGGGGGCCTACGAGCAGTACTTC. Translation gives CASSARGVAGAYEQYF.

The rearrangement links TRBV5-1 to TRBJ1-1; possible D gene TRBD1, 5 bases. Germline CDR1 SGHRS, CDR2 YFSETQ. CDR3 size: 14 residues. The ends were cut back, 4 bases at V and 6 bases at J, with 16 bases in the middle. As DNA, the CDR3 is TGCGCCAGCAGCCCGGGACTGAGCCTCCCTGAAGCTTTCTTT. Its translation is CASSPGLSLPEAFF.

This chain links TRBV9 with TRBJ2-3, with a possible D match to TRBD2 (5 bases). Per the germline V gene, CDR1 is SGDLS and CDR2 is YYNGEE. V gave up 3 bases and J gave up 0 bases, with 11 bases separating them. This CDR3 is built from 15 residues. The CDR3, as DNA: TGTGCCAGCAGCGGAGGGTTTGCAAGCACAGATACGCAGTATTTT. It yields the protein CASSGGFASTDTQYF.

This chain links TRBV30 with TRBJ1-2; D is perhaps TRBD1 (5 bases). The CDR3 spans 12 residues. The germline gives CDR1 GTSNPN, CDR2 SVGIG (reference sequence). V lost 0 bases to trimming and J lost 3 bases, with 5 bases between them. As DNA, the CDR3 is TGTGCCTGGAGTGTAGGGGACTATGGCTACACCTTC. Amino acids: CAWSVGDYGYTF.

The chain carries TRBV2 and TRBJ2-1; 7 bases align to TRBD1. This CDR3 is built from 13 residues. Looked up from germline, CDR1 is SNHLY and CDR2 is FYNNEI. Trimming cost V 3 bases and J 9 bases; bases outside gene matches: 5. DNA of the CDR3: TGTGCCAGCAGTGAGGGACAGCTAATTGAGCAGTTCTTC. This sequence encodes CASSEGQLIEQFF.

The V and J genes are TRBV5-8 and TRBJ1-5; D is possibly TRBD1 (6 bases). Per germline, CDR1 SGHTS and CDR2 YDEGEE. Trimming removed 5 bases at V and 3 bases at J, with 15 bases between. This CDR3 is built from 15 residues. Written as DNA, the CDR3 is TGTGCCAGCAGTGTAGGACAGACTCTCAATCAGCCCCAGCATTTT. It codes for CASSVGQTLNQPQHF.

The J gene is TRBJ1-3, the V gene TRBV5-5; D is perhaps TRBD1 (6 bases). V dropped 4 bases and J dropped 2 bases, with 10 bases sitting between them. Germline CDR1 SGHKS, CDR2 YYEKEE (reference sequence). This CDR3 has 14 amino acids. The CDR3 protein is CASSQNRAGNTIYF. DNA for the CDR3: TGTGCCAGCAGCCAGAACAGGGCTGGAAACACCATATATTTT.

The rearrangement joins TRBV6-5 to TRBJ1-5; a weak D match, TRBD1 (5 bases). Germline V gene lookup returns CDR1 MNHEY and CDR2 SVGAGI. CDR3 length: 14 residues. The V end was cut by 5 bases, the J end by 5 bases, with 13 bases between. The CDR3 region has the DNA TGTGCCAGCAGTCGACGGGACGGCGATCAGCCCCAGCATTTT. Translating gives CASSRRDGDQPQHF.

This chain connects TRBV10-2 to TRBJ2-7; 11 bases align to TRBD2. CDR1 and CDR2 from the germline V gene are WSHSY and SAAADI. The ends lost 3 bases at V and 2 bases at J; junction bases unmatched: 0. The CDR3 consists of 14 residues. CDR3 sequence: CASSDSGRAYEQYF. Written as DNA, the CDR3 is TGCGCCAGCAGTGATAGCGGGAGGGCCTACGAGCAGTACTTC.

This chain connects TRBV19 to TRBJ2-7; possibly TRBD2 for D (6 bases). CDR3 length equals 15 residues. Germline loops: CDR1 LNHDA, CDR2 SQIVND (reference sequence). V lost 6 bases and J lost 5, with 20 bases in between. CDR3 DNA sequence: TGTGCCAGTAGAACCACAGGAGGGGCGGTTAACGAGCAGTACTTC. As protein: CASRTTGGAVNEQYF.

The chain carries TRBV7-9 and TRBJ1-2, with a weak D call TRBD1 (5 bases). Trimming left V 5 bases short and J 2 bases short, with 18 bases between. Germline lookup yields CDR1 SEHNR and CDR2 FQNEAQ (reference sequence). The CDR3 is 16 residues long. The CDR3 DNA sequence: TGTGCCAGCAGCCAAGAGGTGGCCGGGGGAAACTATGGCTACACCTTC. It yields the protein CASSQEVAGGNYGYTF. Using reference TRBV7-9 and TRBJ1-2 for the parts outside the CDR3, the full variable domain is DTGVSQNPRHKITKRGQNVTFRCDPISEHNRLYWYRQTLGQGPEFLTYFQNEAQLEKSRLLSDRFSAERPKGSFSTLEIQRTEQGDSAMYLCASSQEVAGGNYGYTFGSGTRLTVV.